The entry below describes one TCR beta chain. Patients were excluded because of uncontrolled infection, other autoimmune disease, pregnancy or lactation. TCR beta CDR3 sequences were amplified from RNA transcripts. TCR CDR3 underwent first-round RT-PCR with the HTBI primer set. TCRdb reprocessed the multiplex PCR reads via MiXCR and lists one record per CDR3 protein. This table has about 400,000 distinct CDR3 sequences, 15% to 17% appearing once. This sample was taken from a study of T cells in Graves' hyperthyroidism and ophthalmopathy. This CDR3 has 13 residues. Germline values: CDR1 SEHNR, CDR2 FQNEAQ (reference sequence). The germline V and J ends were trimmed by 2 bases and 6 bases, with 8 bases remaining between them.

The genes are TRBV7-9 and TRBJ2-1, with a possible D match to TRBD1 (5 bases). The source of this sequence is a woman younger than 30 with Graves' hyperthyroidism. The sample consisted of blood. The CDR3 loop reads CASSLYGANEQFF. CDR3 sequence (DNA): TGTGCCAGCAGCTTATATGGGGCCAATGAGCAGTTCTTC.